Below are 22 T cell receptor beta chains sequenced from a single sample in a study of T cell changes during pregnancy in multiple sclerosis. The protocol was immunoSEQ multiplex PCR, while the TCRdb copy is restricted to in-frame clones and leaves out a portion. The sample includes under 80,000 clones, around 94% seen only once; the top ten take less than 2.5%. This specimen was peripheral blood, taken before pregnancy. These receptors originate from a female donor with multiple sclerosis, enrolled in a pregnancy study.

The sample holds one count of this clone. The chain has TRBV14 and TRBJ1-1; D is unresolved. The germline V and J ends were trimmed by 3 bases and 4 bases, with 12 bases remaining between them. This CDR3 contains 14 residues. The germline V gene encodes CDR1 SGHDN and CDR2 FVKESK. CDR3 nucleotides: TGTGCCAGCAGCCAGTATCGGGAGGGCACTGAAGCTTTCTTT. It translates to CASSQYREGTEAFF.

CDR3: CASSLQRTGEAFF. The DNA of the CDR3 is TGTGCCAGCAGCTTACAACGGACTGGTGAAGCTTTCTTT. The V call is TRBV5-6, the J call TRBJ1-1; D not resolved. Trimming cost V 2 bases and J 7 bases, with 12 bases left between them. The CDR3 loop spans 13 amino acids. CDR1 is SGHDT and CDR2 is YYEEEE in the germline V gene.

J is TRBJ1-4 and V is TRBV19; 7 positions match TRBD1. CDR1 is LNHDA and CDR2 is SQIVND in the germline V gene (reference sequence). V was pared by 3 bases and J by 5 bases, with 3 bases of the junction left unmatched. The CDR3 is 14 residues long. The CDR3 is CASSITGANEKLFF. The CDR3 bases are TGTGCCAGTAGTATTACAGGGGCGAATGAAAAACTGTTTTTT.

The chain is built from TRBV2 and TRBJ1-3; tentative D call: TRBD1 (6 bases). CDR3 length: 15 residues. Germline CDR1 is SNHLY and CDR2 is FYNNEI. V lost 8 bases to trimming and J lost 1 base, with 15 bases between them. This CDR3 is CASSGNRVSGNTIYF. The CDR3 DNA follows: TGTGCCAGCTCTGGGAACAGGGTGTCTGGAAACACCATATATTTT.

V gene TRBV7-2 combines with J gene TRBJ2-7; a possible D gene is TRBD1 (5 bases). The CDR3 contains 12 residues. The V and J ends lost 5 bases and 4 bases respectively, with 9 bases between them. CDR1 SGHTA and CDR2 FQGNSA come from the germline V gene. The DNA for the CDR3 is TGTGCCAGCAGCCCGACAGCTTACGAGCAGTACTTC. Protein product: CASSPTAYEQYF.

J is TRBJ1-5 and V is TRBV6-6; 8 positions match TRBD1. Germline V lookup: CDR1 MNHNY, CDR2 SVGAGI (reference sequence). V shed 6 bases and J 6 bases; nucleotides not matched to a gene: 4. This CDR3 is built from 13 residues. The CDR3 here is CASSSRGLQPQHF. The CDR3, as DNA: TGTGCCAGCAGCAGCAGGGGGCTTCAGCCCCAGCATTTT.

The chain employs TRBV28 and TRBJ2-7, with TRBD2 identical over 8 bases. The V gene's germline CDR1 is MDHEN and CDR2 SYDVKM. CDR3 length: 16 amino acids. V was clipped by 7 bases and J by 3 bases; unmatched bases: 14. As DNA, the CDR3 is TGTGCCAGCACCTCTTCGGGGGGGCGTTTCCACTACGAGCAGTACTTC. It translates to CASTSSGGRFHYEQYF.

As for this clone: At one end, the junction sequence differs from germline, possibly due to a read error. V is TRBV28 and J is TRBJ1-5; the D is unclear. This CDR3 is built from 14 residues. Germline values: CDR1 MDHEN, CDR2 SYDVKM. Here the CDR3 DNA reads TGTGCCAGCAGTTTCTTTACATCCGCTCAGGCCCAGCATTTT. Its protein product is CASSFFTSAQAQHF. The variable domain in full, with the rest retrieved from reference TRBV28 and TRBJ1-5, is DVKVTQSSRYLVKRTGEKVFLECVQDMDHENMFWYRQDPGLGLRLIYFSYDVKMKEKGDIPEGYSVSREKKERFSLILESASTNQTSMYLCASSFFTSAQAQHFGDGTRLSIL.

The V call is TRBV5-1, the J call TRBJ1-1; no clear D. CDR3 length equals 14 residues. Germline CDR1 SGHRS, CDR2 YFSETQ. V lost 0 bases to trimming and J lost 3 bases, with 9 bases between them. CDR3 amino acids: CASSLGKRDTEAFF. CDR3 DNA sequence: TGCGCCAGCAGCTTGGGGAAGAGGGACACTGAAGCTTTCTTT.

This rearrangement joins TRBV28 to TRBJ2-5; 8 bases match TRBD1. CDR1 is MDHEN and CDR2 is SYDVKM in the germline V gene. The CDR3 has 18 residues. The V segment lost 3 bases and the J segment 10 bases; nucleotides outside the gene matches: 22. The CDR3 spells CASSFLVGRTGFTFNQYF. CDR3 coding DNA: TGTGCCAGCAGTTTTTTAGTAGGGAGGACAGGGTTTACGTTTAACCAGTACTTC.

This clone is a singleton in its sample. The V call is TRBV11-2, the J call TRBJ1-1; 7 positions match TRBD1. The CDR3 is made up of 13 amino acids. With V trimmed by 3 bases and J by 3 bases, 1 base remained unmatched. Germline assignment: CDR1 SGHAT and CDR2 FQNNGV. The CDR3 bases are TGTGCCAGCAGCTTCACAGGGGACACTGAAGCTTTCTTT. Its translation is CASSFTGDTEAFF.

This clone showed up just once. The rearrangement uses TRBV7-9 and TRBJ1-1, with 7 bases that match TRBD1. The germline V gene encodes CDR1 SEHNR and CDR2 FQNEAQ (reference sequence). This CDR3 has 12 amino acids. Trimming cost V 11 bases and J 8 bases; bases outside gene matches: 11. As DNA, the CDR3 is TGTGCCTCATCCACGGGCAGGGGGGAAGCTTTCTTT. Translation: CASSTGRGEAFF.

The genes are TRBV25-1 and TRBJ2-3, with D hard to call. This CDR3 is built from 13 residues. The V gene lost 4 bases and the J gene lost 4 bases, with 9 bases spanning the gap. Per the germline V gene, CDR1 is MGHDK and CDR2 is SYGVNS. CDR3 protein: CASSGENADTQYF. CDR3 coding DNA: TGTGCCAGCAGTGGTGAGAACGCAGATACGCAGTATTTT.

This chain connects TRBV5-1 to TRBJ2-1, with D tentatively TRBD2 (5 bases). The length of the CDR3 is 15 residues. Germline V lookup: CDR1 SGHRS, CDR2 YFSETQ. Trimming cost V 0 bases and J 2 bases, with 9 bases left between them. The CDR3 nucleotides are TGCGCCAGCAGCTTGGTTGCGGAGGCCTACAATGAGCAGTTCTTC. Translated: CASSLVAEAYNEQFF.

The chain carries TRBV6-5 and TRBJ2-5, with 7 positions matching TRBD1. J gave up 12 bases and V 2 bases, and 9 bases lay outside the gene matches. Per the germline V gene, CDR1 is MNHEY and CDR2 is SVGAGI. The CDR3 is 13 amino acids. CDR3 amino acids: CASSYDTDREKYF. The CDR3 nucleotides are TGTGCCAGCAGTTACGATACAGACAGGGAAAAGTACTTC.

The V gene is TRBV10-3, the J gene TRBJ2-2; TRBD1 aligns across 9 bases. Germline V gives CDR1 ENHRY, CDR2 SYGVKD. The CDR3 is made up of 19 amino acids. Germline trimming cut 4 bases from V and 1 base from J; bases unmatched to any gene: 13. CDR3 DNA: TGTGCCATCAGTGGAGAACAGGGGGCTGTGCGGGAGAACACCGGGGAGCTGTTTTTT. Protein sequence: CAISGEQGAVRENTGELFF.

This rearrangement joins TRBV28 to TRBJ2-5; weak D call: TRBD1 (6 bases). CDR1 and CDR2 from the germline V gene are MDHEN and SYDVKM. The ends were cut back, 3 bases at V and 4 bases at J, with 12 bases in the middle. This CDR3 is 14 amino acids long. Written as DNA, the CDR3 is TGTGCCAGCAGTTTCAGGGGCAGATTAGAGACCCAGTACTTC. It yields the protein CASSFRGRLETQYF.

This chain uses TRBV7-2 with TRBJ1-5; no reliable D call. The CDR3 runs to 14 residues. Trimming pared 1 base from V and 3 bases from J, leaving 7 bases between. Per the germline V gene, CDR1 is SGHTA and CDR2 is FQGNSA. The CDR3 nucleotides are TGTGCCAGCAGCTTAGACATCTTCAATCAGCCCCAGCATTTT. It encodes CASSLDIFNQPQHF. The full variable domain, rest sourced from reference TRBV7-2 and TRBJ1-5, is GAGVSQSPSNKVTEKGKDVELRCDPISGHTALYWYRQSLGQGLEFLIYFQGNSAPDKSGLPSDRFSAERTGGSVSTLTIQRTQQEDSAVYLCASSLDIFNQPQHFGDGTRLSIL.

This rearrangement joins TRBV28 to TRBJ1-1; D remains ambiguous. Germline CDR1 and CDR2: MDHEN and SYDVKM. V dropped 6 bases and J dropped 3 bases, with 11 bases sitting between them. This CDR3 spans 13 amino acids. The CDR3 loop is CASRVLRDTEAFF. The CDR3 bases are TGTGCCAGCAGGGTCCTTCGGGACACTGAAGCTTTCTTT.

The chain has TRBV19 and TRBJ1-5, with no clear D. Looked up from germline, CDR1 is LNHDA and CDR2 is SQIVND (reference sequence). The CDR3 is 12 residues long. The germline V and J ends were trimmed by 3 bases and 7 bases, with 7 bases remaining between them. DNA of the CDR3: TGTGCCAGTAGTATTACCAGGCAGCCCCAGCATTTT. Protein: CASSITRQPQHF.

This clone was observed once. The V gene is TRBV7-9, the J gene TRBJ1-4, with a tentative D call TRBD1 (5 bases). V shed 4 bases and J shed 4 bases, with 10 bases lying between them. The CDR3 is 14 amino acids. Germline-derived CDR1 and CDR2 are SEHNR and FQNEAQ (reference sequence). The CDR3 DNA follows: TGTGCCAGCAGCTCCGGGGGGAATAATGAAAAACTGTTTTTT. Translating it yields CASSSGGNNEKLFF.

This rearrangement joins TRBV6-6 to TRBJ2-5, with 9 bases identical to TRBD1. The CDR3 totals 15 residues. Germline V gene sequence: CDR1 MNHNY, CDR2 SVGAGI (reference sequence). With V trimmed by 5 bases and J by 4 bases, 8 bases remained unmatched. This CDR3 is CASSHDRGALETQYF. DNA for the CDR3: TGTGCCAGCAGTCACGACAGGGGGGCTTTAGAGACCCAGTACTTC.